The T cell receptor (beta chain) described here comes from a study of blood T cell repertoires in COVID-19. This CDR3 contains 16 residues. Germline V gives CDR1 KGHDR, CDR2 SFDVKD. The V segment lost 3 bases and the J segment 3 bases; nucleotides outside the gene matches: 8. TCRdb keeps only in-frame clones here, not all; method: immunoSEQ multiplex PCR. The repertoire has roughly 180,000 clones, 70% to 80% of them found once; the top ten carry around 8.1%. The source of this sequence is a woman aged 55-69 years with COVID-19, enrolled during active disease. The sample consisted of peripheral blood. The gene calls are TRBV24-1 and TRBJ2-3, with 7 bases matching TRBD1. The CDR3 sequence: CATSDQGQGVTDTQYF. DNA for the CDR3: TGTGCCACCAGTGATCAAGGGCAGGGGGTTACAGATACGCAGTATTTT.